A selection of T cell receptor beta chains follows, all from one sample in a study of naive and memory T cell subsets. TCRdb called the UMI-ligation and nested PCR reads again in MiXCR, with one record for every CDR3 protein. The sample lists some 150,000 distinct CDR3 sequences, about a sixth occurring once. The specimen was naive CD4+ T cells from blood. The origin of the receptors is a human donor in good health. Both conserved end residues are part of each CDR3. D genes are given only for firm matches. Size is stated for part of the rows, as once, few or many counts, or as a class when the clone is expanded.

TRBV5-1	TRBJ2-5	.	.	CASSLPGLGETQYF	TGCGCCAGCAGCTTGCCGGGTCTGGGGGAGACCCAGTACTTC
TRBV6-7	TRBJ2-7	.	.	CASSYLYEQYF	TGTGCCAGCAGTTACCTGTACGAGCAGTACTTC
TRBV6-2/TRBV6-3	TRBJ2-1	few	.	CASSTSVAKPHNEQFF	TGTGCCAGCAGTACCTCCGTGGCGAAGCCCCACAATGAGCAGTTCTTC
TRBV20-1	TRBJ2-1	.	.	CSAAAIPRNEQFF	TGCAGTGCTGCAGCTATCCCTAGGAATGAGCAGTTCTTC
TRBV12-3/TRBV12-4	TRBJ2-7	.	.	CASSSSRYEQYF	TGTGCCAGCAGTTCCTCCCGATACGAGCAGTACTTC
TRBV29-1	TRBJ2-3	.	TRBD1	CSVDSGQSTDTQYF	TGCAGCGTTGATTCGGGACAGAGCACAGATACGCAGTATTTT
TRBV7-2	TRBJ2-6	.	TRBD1	CASSRQTGVAGANVLTF	TGTGCCAGCAGCCGACAGACAGGGGTGGCTGGGGCCAACGTCCTGACTTTC
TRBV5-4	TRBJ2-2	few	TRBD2	CASSQGLAGATGELFF	TGTGCCAGCAGCCAGGGACTAGCGGGAGCCACCGGGGAGCTGTTTTTT
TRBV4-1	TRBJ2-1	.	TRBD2	CASSQAGGGRSYNEQFF	TGCGCCAGCAGCCAAGCGGGAGGGGGAAGGTCCTACAATGAGCAGTTCTTC
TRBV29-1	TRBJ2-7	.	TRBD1	CSVSPGQGLSEQYF	TGCAGCGTTTCACCGGGACAGGGGTTGTCCGAGCAGTACTTC
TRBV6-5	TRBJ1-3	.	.	CASSRRMPQGSGNTIYF	TGTGCCAGCAGTCGTCGGATGCCACAGGGCTCTGGAAACACCATATATTTT
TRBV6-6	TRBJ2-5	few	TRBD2	CASSPGGETQYF	TGTGCCAGCAGCCCCGGGGGGGAGACCCAGTACTTC
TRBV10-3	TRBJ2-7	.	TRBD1	CATQGVGAYEQYF	TGTGCCACCCAGGGGGTAGGGGCCTACGAGCAGTACTTC
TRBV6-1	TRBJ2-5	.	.	CASGGTGQKHQETQYF	TGTGCCAGCGGTGGGACCGGCCAGAAGCACCAAGAGACCCAGTACTTC
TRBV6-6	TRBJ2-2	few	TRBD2	CASSPGTSDNTGELFF	TGTGCCAGCAGCCCGGGTACTAGCGATAACACCGGGGAGCTGTTTTTT
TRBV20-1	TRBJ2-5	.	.	CSAESPIQETQYF	TGCAGTGCCGAGAGCCCTATCCAAGAGACCCAGTACTTC